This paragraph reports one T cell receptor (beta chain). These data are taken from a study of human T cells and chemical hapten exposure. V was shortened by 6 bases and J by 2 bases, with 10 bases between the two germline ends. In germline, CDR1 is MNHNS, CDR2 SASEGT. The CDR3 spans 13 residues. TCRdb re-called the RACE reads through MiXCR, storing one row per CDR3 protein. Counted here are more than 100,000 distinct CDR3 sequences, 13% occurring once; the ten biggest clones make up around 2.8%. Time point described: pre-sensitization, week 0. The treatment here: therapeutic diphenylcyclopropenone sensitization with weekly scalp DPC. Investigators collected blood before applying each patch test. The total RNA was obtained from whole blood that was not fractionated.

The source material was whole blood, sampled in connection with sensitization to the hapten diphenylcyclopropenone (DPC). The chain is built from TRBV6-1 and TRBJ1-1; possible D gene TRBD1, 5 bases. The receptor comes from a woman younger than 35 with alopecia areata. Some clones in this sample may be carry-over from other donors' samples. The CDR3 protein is CASRFGGNTEAFF. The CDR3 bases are TGTGCCAGCAGGTTTGGGGGAAACACTGAAGCTTTCTTT.